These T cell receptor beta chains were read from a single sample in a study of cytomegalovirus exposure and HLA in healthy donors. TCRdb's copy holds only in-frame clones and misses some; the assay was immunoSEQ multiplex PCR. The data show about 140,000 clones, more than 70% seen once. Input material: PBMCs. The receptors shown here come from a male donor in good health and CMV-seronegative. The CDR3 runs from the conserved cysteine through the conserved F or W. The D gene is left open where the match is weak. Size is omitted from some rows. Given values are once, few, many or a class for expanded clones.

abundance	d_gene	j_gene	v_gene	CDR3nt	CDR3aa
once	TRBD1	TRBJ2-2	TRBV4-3	TGCGCCAGCAGCCAGGACCCAACGACAGGGTGGTTTGCCGGGGAGCTGTTTTTT	CASSQDPTTGWFAGELFF
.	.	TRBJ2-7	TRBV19	TGTGCCAGTAGTCCCTCCGCAGGGTCAGGGCGCTACGAGCAGTACTTC	CASSPSAGSGRYEQYF
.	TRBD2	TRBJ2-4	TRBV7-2	TGTGCCAGCAGCTCCCCAAGGGGCGGGGGAAACATTCAGTACTTC	CASSSPRGGGNIQYF
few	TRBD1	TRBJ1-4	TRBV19	TGTGCCAGTAGGAGTTCCGGGACAGGGGATAGGGAAAAACTGTTTTTT	CASRSSGTGDREKLFF
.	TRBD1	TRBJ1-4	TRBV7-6	TGTGCCAGCAGCTGGGCCGGGACAGGTCGGGATGAAAAACTGTTTTTT	CASSWAGTGRDEKLFF
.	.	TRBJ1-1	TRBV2	TGTGCCAGGACCCTTGGACAGAACACTGAAGCTTTCTTT	CARTLGQNTEAFF
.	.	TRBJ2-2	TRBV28	TGTGCCAGCAGCCCCATAGGAGCAGCGAACACCGGGGAGCTGTTTTTT	CASSPIGAANTGELFF
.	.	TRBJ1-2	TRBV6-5	TGTGCCAGCAGTTTCGGGAGATTCTACACCTTC	CASSFGRFYTF
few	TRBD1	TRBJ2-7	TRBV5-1	TGCGCCAGCAGCTTGGTCGGGACAGGGCGAGAGCAGTACTTC	CASSLVGTGREQYF
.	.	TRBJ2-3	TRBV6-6	TGTGCCAGCAGTTACTCGAGAGGGAGCACAGATACGCAGTATTTT	CASSYSRGSTDTQYF
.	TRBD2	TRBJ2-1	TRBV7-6	TGTGCCAGCAGCTTATTGAGCGGGGGGCCAACTTCCTACAATGAGCAGTTCTTC	CASSLLSGGPTSYNEQFF
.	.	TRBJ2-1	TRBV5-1	TGCGCCAGCAGCTCACAAAGCGGGTCCTACAATGAGCAGTTCTTC	CASSSQSGSYNEQFF
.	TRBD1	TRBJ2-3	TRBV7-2	TGTGCCAGCAGGACGGACAGGGAAAGCACAGATACGCAGTATTTT	CASRTDRESTDTQYF
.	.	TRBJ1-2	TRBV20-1	TGCAGTTCCGGGAAGACTTATGGCTACACCTTC	CSSGKTYGYTF
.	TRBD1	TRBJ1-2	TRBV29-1	TGCAGCGTTGAAGATCAGGGGAGGACAGGGCTATATGGCTACACCTTC	CSVEDQGRTGLYGYTF
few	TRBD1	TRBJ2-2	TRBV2	TGTGCCAGCAGTGTCCCGCCCGGGACAGGGTTCACCGGGGAGCTGTTTTTT	CASSVPPGTGFTGELFF
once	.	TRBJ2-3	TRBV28	TGTGCCAGCAGCCCCCAGACAGGCAGCACAGATACGCAGTATTTT	CASSPQTGSTDTQYF
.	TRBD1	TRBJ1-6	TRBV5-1	TGCGCCAGCAGCTTAGCCGGGACAGGGGGCGGTTCACCCCTCCACTTT	CASSLAGTGGGSPLHF
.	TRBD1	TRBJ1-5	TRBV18	TGTGCCAGCTCACGGACAGGGGGCAAACAGCCCCAGCATTTT	CASSRTGGKQPQHF
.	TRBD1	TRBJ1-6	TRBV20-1	TGCAGTGCTAGAGGACAGGGCCTCCACTTT	CSARGQGLHF
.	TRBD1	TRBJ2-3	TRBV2	TGTGCCAGCAGTGAGGGGACAGAGGACACAGATACGCAGTATTTT	CASSEGTEDTDTQYF
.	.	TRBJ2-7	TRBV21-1	TGTGCCAGCAGCAACTTGGAAGCCCTAGAGTTATACGAGCAGTACTTC	CASSNLEALELYEQYF
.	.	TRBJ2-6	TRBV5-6	TGTGCCAGCAGCCCGGAGGGCTCTGGGGCCAACGTCCTGACTTTC	CASSPEGSGANVLTF
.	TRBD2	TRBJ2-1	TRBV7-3	TGTGCCAGCAGCTTATCCCCAGCGGGGGGAACTAGTGAGCAGTTCTTC	CASSLSPAGGTSEQFF
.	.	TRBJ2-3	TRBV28	TGTGCCAGCAGTTTAAGAAAGGGGACCCCTATGGGGGGGCCCACAGATACGCAGTATTTT	CASSLRKGTPMGGPTDTQYF
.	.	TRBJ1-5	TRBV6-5	TGTGCCAGCAGCTTAACAGGGATGGGCCAGCCCCAGCATTTT	CASSLTGMGQPQHF
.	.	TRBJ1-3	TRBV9	TGTGCCAGCAGCGTAGGGGCAGGAAACTCTGGAAACACCATATATTTT	CASSVGAGNSGNTIYF
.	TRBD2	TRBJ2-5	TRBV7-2	TGTGCCAGCAGTCTGCTAGCGGGACCCCAAGAGACCCAGTACTTC	CASSLLAGPQETQYF
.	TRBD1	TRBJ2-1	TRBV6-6	TGTGCCAGCAGTAGACAGGGTGTAGAGCAGTTCTTC	CASSRQGVEQFF
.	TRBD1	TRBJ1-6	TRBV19	TGTGCCAGTAGTCCGGGACAGGACACGGCGGGTTCACCCCTCCACTTT	CASSPGQDTAGSPLHF
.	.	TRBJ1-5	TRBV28	TGTGCCAGCAGTCACAGGGATAGCAATCAGCCCCAGCATTTT	CASSHRDSNQPQHF
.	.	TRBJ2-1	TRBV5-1	TGCGCCAGCAGCTTGGGACAGGACGTCGGGAATGAGCAGTTCTTC	CASSLGQDVGNEQFF